The source of this T cell receptor beta chain is a study of technical replicates of blood from a handful of donors. This CDR3 is built from 9 residues. Germline V gene sequence: CDR1 MNHEY, CDR2 SVGAGI. Profiling relied on immunoSEQ multiplex PCR, and the TCRdb table lists in-frame clones only, not all of them. The sample has under 80,000 clones; 95% to 97% are singletons. The V call is TRBV6-5, the J call TRBJ1-5; weak D call: TRBD1 (5 bases). The sequenced sample consisted of T cells isolated from PBMCs. The source is a human donor in good health. The DNA for the CDR3 is TGTGCTCCCACGGGGGCCCAGCATTTT. This translates into CAPTGAQHF.